This T cell receptor (beta chain) was profiled in a study of tumor and adjacent non-tumor tissue in lung cancer. Study in general: Patients were aged roughly 31 to 76, ten or so men and 5 women, stage I to III.

Three rounds of nested PCR, following a modified ARM-PCR protocol, produced the TCRbeta library. TCRdb re-derived calls from the multiplex PCR reads in MiXCR, one entry per CDR3 protein. The table shows about 110,000 distinct CDR3 sequences, with roughly 84% occurring only once. This clonotype was seen repeatedly, ten times or more. Deletions cut 5 bases from V and 4 bases from J, with 9 bases between. The CDR3 consists of 13 residues. The template was RNA from unsorted bulk tissue. V is TRBV12-3 or TRBV12-4 and J is TRBJ2-1; D remains unclear. Sequencing input: lung tumor tissue. This TCR was recovered from a man aged 70-80 years with non-small cell lung cancer. The CDR3 loop reads CASSPEMYNEQFF. CDR3 in DNA: TGTGCCAGCAGTCCAGAGATGTACAATGAGCAGTTCTTC.